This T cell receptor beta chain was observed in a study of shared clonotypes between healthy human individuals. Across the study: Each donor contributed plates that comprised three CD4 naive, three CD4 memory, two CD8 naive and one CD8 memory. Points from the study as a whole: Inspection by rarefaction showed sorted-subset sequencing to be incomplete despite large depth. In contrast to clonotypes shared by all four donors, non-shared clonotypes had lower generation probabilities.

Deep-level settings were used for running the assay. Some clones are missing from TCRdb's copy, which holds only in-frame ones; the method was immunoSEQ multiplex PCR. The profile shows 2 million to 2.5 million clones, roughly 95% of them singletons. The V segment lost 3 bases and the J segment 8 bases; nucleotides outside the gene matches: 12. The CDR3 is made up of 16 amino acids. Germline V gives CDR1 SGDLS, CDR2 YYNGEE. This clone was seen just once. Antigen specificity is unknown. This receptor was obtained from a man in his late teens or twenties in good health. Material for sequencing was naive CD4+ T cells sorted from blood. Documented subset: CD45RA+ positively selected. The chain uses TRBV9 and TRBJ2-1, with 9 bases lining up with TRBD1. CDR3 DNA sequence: TGTGCCAGCAGCGGGATCGGGACAGGGAAAGGGCATGAGCAGTTCTTC. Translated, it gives CASSGIGTGKGHEQFF.